These 26 T cell receptor beta chains originate from one sample sequenced in a study of T cells in Graves' hyperthyroidism and ophthalmopathy. Researchers took RNA transcripts and amplified the TCR beta CDR3 regions from them. A set of HTBI primers served as the primers for a first-round RT-PCR of the TCR CDR3. TCRdb itself ran the multiplex PCR reads through MiXCR, one entry per CDR3 protein. The sample comprises about 110,000 distinct CDR3 sequences, about 17% of which are singletons, and about 44% rests with the top ten. Sequencing was performed on blood. These receptors were collected from a woman between 50 and 59 years old with Graves' hyperthyroidism.

This clonotype has ten or more counts. The chain couples TRBV11-2 to TRBJ1-2; TRBD1 aligns across 11 bases. The V segment lost 5 bases and the J segment 4 bases; nucleotides outside the gene matches: 6. This CDR3 is built from 15 residues. Germline CDR1 is SGHAT and CDR2 is FQNNGV. This CDR3 reads CASSGWDRGIYGYTF. CDR3 DNA sequence: TGTGCCAGCAGCGGGTGGGACAGGGGGATCTATGGCTACACCTTC.

This clonotype was picked up a small number of times. V is TRBV19 and J is TRBJ2-1; 8 nucleotides line up with TRBD2. CDR1 and CDR2 from the germline V gene are LNHDA and SQIVND (reference sequence). V gave up 0 bases and J gave up 6 bases; unmatched junction bases: 16. CDR3 length: 19 amino acids. Here the CDR3 reads CASSIDRGSRTSGINEQFF. CDR3 bases: TGTGCCAGTAGTATAGATCGGGGAAGTAGAACTAGCGGCATCAATGAGCAGTTCTTC.

This clonotype appeared many times. The rearrangement links TRBV7-9 to TRBJ2-7; TRBD1 agrees at 9 bases. Germline trimming cut 5 bases from V and 1 base from J; bases unmatched to any gene: 6. In germline, CDR1 is SEHNR, CDR2 FQNEAQ (reference sequence). The CDR3 spans 15 residues. CDR3 DNA: TGTGCCAGCAGCCCAGGCGGGACAGGGTCCTACGAGCAGTACTTC. This encodes CASSPGGTGSYEQYF. Full variable domain (rest looked up from reference TRBV7-9 and TRBJ2-7): DTGVSQNPRHKITKRGQNVTFRCDPISEHNRLYWYRQTLGQGPEFLTYFQNEAQLEKSRLLSDRFSAERPKGSFSTLEIQRTEQGDSAMYLCASSPGGTGSYEQYFGPGTRLTVT.

This clonotype was found many times. The V gene is TRBV20-1, the J gene TRBJ2-5, with 13 bases lining up with TRBD2. V dropped 5 bases and J dropped 1; count of bases not matched to a gene: 7. The CDR3 spans 16 residues. CDR1 DFQATT and CDR2 SNEGSKA come from the germline V gene (reference sequence). CDR3 in amino acids: CSAVRLAGGSQETQYF. CDR3 coding DNA: TGCAGTGCTGTGAGACTAGCGGGAGGAAGCCAAGAGACCCAGTACTTC.

The chain uses TRBV19 and TRBJ1-5; 8 bases match TRBD1. The V gene end was trimmed by 3 bases and the J gene end by 8 bases; junction bases not matched to a gene: 9. Germline V gene data show CDR1 as LNHDA and CDR2 as SQIVND (reference sequence). CDR3 length: 15 amino acids. CDR3 nucleotides: TGTGCCAGTAGTATCTCGGGGACAGGTGGAAAGCCCCAGCATTTT. Translated, it gives CASSISGTGGKPQHF.

This clonotype was recorded many times. The gene calls are TRBV12-3 or TRBV12-4 and TRBJ2-3, with D perhaps being TRBD1 or TRBD2 (5 bases each). This CDR3 has 14 amino acids. Trimming took 6 bases from V and 2 from J, leaving 12 bases between them. CDR3 nucleotides: TGTGCCAGCAGCCGGGACCACTTCACAGATACGCAGTATTTT. Encoded protein: CASSRDHFTDTQYF.

This chain connects TRBV29-1 to TRBJ1-1, with 7 bases matching TRBD1. The CDR3 contains 11 residues. The germline V gene encodes CDR1 SQVTM and CDR2 ANQGSEA. V was pared by 3 bases and J by 8 bases, with 3 bases of the junction left unmatched. The CDR3 sequence: CSVDRQGEAFF. The CDR3 coding sequence is TGCAGCGTTGACAGACAGGGAGAAGCTTTCTTT. Supplemented by reference TRBV29-1 and TRBJ1-1, the full variable domain reads SAVISQKPSRDICQRGTSLTIQCQVDSQVTMMFWYRQQPGQSLTLIATANQGSEATYESGFVIDKFPISRPNLTFSTLTVSNMSPEDSSIYLCSVDRQGEAFFGQGTRLTVV.

Many counts were recorded for this clonotype. The rearrangement links TRBV10-3 to TRBJ2-3; 7 bases agree with TRBD1. CDR1 ENHRY and CDR2 SYGVKD come from the germline V gene. V lost 6 bases to trimming and J lost 3 bases; unmatched junction nucleotides: 6. The CDR3 spans 14 residues. CDR3: CAIRRQGTTDTQYF. Here the CDR3 DNA reads TGTGCCATCAGGCGACAGGGTACTACAGATACGCAGTATTTT.

This clonotype was seen repeatedly, ten times or more. The chain combines TRBV11-2 with TRBJ1-2, with 7 bases aligning to TRBD1. J was trimmed by 3 bases and V by 7 bases; bases with no gene match: 8. Germline V gene data show CDR1 as SGHAT and CDR2 as FQNNGV. The CDR3 extends over 14 amino acids. DNA for the CDR3: TGTGCCAGCACCATCGACGGGACAGACTATGGCTACACCTTC. Translating gives CASTIDGTDYGYTF.

Only a few counts were recorded for this clonotype. Its ends do not fully match the called genes, so a read error is possible. The CDR3 sequence: CVSSPGTRGTGELFF. The CDR3 DNA reads TGTGTCAGCAGTCCCGGGACTAGAGGCACCGGGGAGCTGTTTTTC. The V call is TRBV27, the J call TRBJ2-2; 8 nucleotides agree with TRBD2. The CDR3 is made up of 15 amino acids. In germline, CDR1 is MNHEY, CDR2 SMNVEV (reference sequence).

There are many counts of this clonotype. The V call is TRBV30, the J call TRBJ2-5; D may be TRBD2 (7 bases). Trimming left V 4 bases short and J 5 bases short, with 14 bases between. In germline, CDR1 is GTSNPN, CDR2 SVGIG (reference sequence). The length of the CDR3 is 13 residues. The CDR3 coding sequence is TGTGCCTGGAACCTACAGGGAGGGGAGACCCAGTACTTC. It specifies CAWNLQGGETQYF.

The rearrangement links TRBV30 to TRBJ2-7, with TRBD1 matching 7 bases. This CDR3 has 12 amino acids. V dropped 6 bases and J dropped 1; count of bases not matched to a gene: 3. The germline V gene encodes CDR1 GTSNPN and CDR2 SVGIG (reference sequence). CDR3 region: CACDRDSYEQYF. The CDR3 nucleotides read TGTGCCTGTGACAGGGATTCCTACGAGCAGTACTTC. Filled out from reference TRBV30 and TRBJ2-7, the complete variable domain reads SQTIHQWPATLVQPVGSPLSLECTVEGTSNPNLYWYRQAAGRGLQLLFYSVGIGQISSEVPQNLSASRPQDRQFILSSKKLLLSDSGFYLCACDRDSYEQYFGPGTRLTVT.

This clonotype was picked up a small number of times. The chain combines TRBV7-2 with TRBJ2-7; 9 positions agree with TRBD2. This CDR3 comprises 15 residues. Germline V gene sequence: CDR1 SGHTA, CDR2 FQGNSA. The trim removed 1 base at V and 6 bases at J, leaving 7 bases unmatched. This CDR3 is CASSLGPGLALEQYF. The CDR3 DNA follows: TGTGCCAGCAGCTTAGGGCCGGGACTAGCACTCGAGCAGTACTTC.

This clonotype was recorded a few times. V usage is TRBV5-5 and J usage is TRBJ2-1, with D unresolved. V lost 4 bases, J lost 5 bases, and 10 bases lay in between. CDR3 size: 13 residues. Germline assignment: CDR1 SGHKS and CDR2 YYEKEE (reference sequence). The CDR3 spells CASSPQAHNEQFF. The DNA for the CDR3 is TGTGCCAGCAGCCCCCAAGCCCACAATGAGCAGTTCTTC.

This clonotype was recorded a few times. The chain couples TRBV10-2 to TRBJ1-6; D remains unclear. The V end lost 4 bases, the J end lost 6 bases, and 4 bases lay between the germline ends. CDR1 and CDR2 from the germline V gene are WSHSY and SAAADI. CDR3 length: 12 residues. Here the CDR3 reads CASSGLNSPLHF. In DNA form, the CDR3 reads TGCGCCAGCAGTGGTCTTAATTCACCCCTCCACTTT.

There are many counts of this clonotype. This chain uses TRBV6-2 or TRBV6-3 with TRBJ2-5; the match to TRBD2 covers 7 bases. CDR3 size: 15 residues. V lost 0 bases to trimming and J lost 5 bases; unmatched junction nucleotides: 6. Germline V lookup: CDR1 MNHEY, CDR2 SVGEGT. The CDR3 spells CASSYSAGDQETQYF. The CDR3 coding sequence is TGTGCCAGCAGTTACTCCGCGGGAGATCAGGAGACCCAGTACTTC.

The sample holds many counts of this clonotype. The chain is built from TRBV5-1 and TRBJ2-6; 7 bases are a match to TRBD1. V lost 1 base, J lost 2 bases, and 6 bases stayed unmatched. The germline gives CDR1 SGHRS, CDR2 YFSETQ. The CDR3 length is 17 residues. CDR3 DNA sequence: TGCGCCAGCAGCTTGACGGCAGACAGGGCTGGGGCCAACGTCCTGACTTTC. Translating gives CASSLTADRAGANVLTF.

Note on this clonotype: This may arise from a read error, as a much more abundant clone is one base away. This is likely a read error, given that the CDR3 carries no conserved phenylalanine or tryptophan at its end. The chain joins TRBV2 to TRBJ2-5; the D gene is possibly TRBD2 (6 bases). The V gene lost 3 bases and the J gene lost 5 bases, with 16 bases spanning the gap. The CDR3 consists of 15 residues. CDR1 and CDR2 (germline): SNHLY, FYNNEI. CDR3 nucleotide sequence: TGTGCCAGCAGTGAGCGAGGAGGGCCGGTTGAGACCCAGTACTCC. Its translation: CASSERGGPVETQYS.

Turning to this clonotype: A much larger clone sits a single nucleotide away, making a read error possible. The rearrangement uses TRBV5-1 and TRBJ2-2; D call uncertain. Per germline, CDR1 SGHRS and CDR2 YFSETQ. The germline V and J ends were trimmed by 3 bases and 9 bases, with 12 bases remaining between them. This CDR3 is built from 13 residues. CDR3 sequence: CASSSTMSRELFF. In DNA, the CDR3 is TGCGCCAGCAGCTCTACAATGTCCAGGGAGCTGTTTTTT.

This clonotype showed up many times. The chain has TRBV3-1 and TRBJ1-1, with 9 bases matching TRBD1. After removal of 2 bases from V and 4 bases from J, the junction contained 5 bases not matched to a gene. The CDR3 is made up of 15 amino acids. The V gene's germline CDR1 is LGHDT and CDR2 YNNKEL (reference sequence). In DNA, the CDR3 is TGTGCCAGCAGCCAATTTGGGACAGGGTTCACTGAAGCTTTCTTT. Translating it yields CASSQFGTGFTEAFF.

V usage is TRBV13 and J usage is TRBJ1-5; D is perhaps TRBD1 (5 bases). The germline CDR1 and CDR2 sequences are PRHDT and FYEKMQ (reference sequence). V gave up 4 bases and J gave up 7 bases, with 17 bases separating them. The CDR3 has 15 residues. The CDR3, as DNA: TGTGCCAGCAGCTCGGACCGGGAGCAGGGACAGCCCCAGCATTTT. Its protein product is CASSSDREQGQPQHF.

Many counts were recorded for this clonotype. The V gene is TRBV3-1, the J gene TRBJ2-5; 9 bases are a match to TRBD2. The CDR3 length is 16 residues. From germline, CDR1 is LGHDT and CDR2 YNNKEL (reference sequence). The ends lost 0 bases at V and 3 bases at J; junction bases unmatched: 5. This CDR3 reads CASSQDKREAKETQYF. The DNA of the CDR3 is TGTGCCAGCAGCCAAGATAAGCGGGAGGCGAAAGAGACCCAGTACTTC.

This clonotype was counted between two and nine times. V and J are TRBV19 and TRBJ1-5; D not resolved. The CDR3 extends over 14 amino acids. The V and J ends lost 5 bases and 4 bases respectively, with 12 bases between them. The germline CDR1 and CDR2 sequences are LNHDA and SQIVND (reference sequence). CDR3 amino acids: CASSDTARNQPQHF. In nucleotides, the CDR3 is TGTGCCAGTAGTGACACGGCAAGAAATCAGCCCCAGCATTTT. The whole variable domain, remainder taken from reference TRBV19 and TRBJ1-5, is DGGITQSPKYLFRKEGQNVTLSCEQNLNHDAMYWYRQDPGQGLRLIYYSQIVNDFQKGDIAEGYSVSREKKESFPLTVTSAQKNPTAFYLCASSDTARNQPQHFGDGTRLSIL.

The table lists this clonotype with many counts. CDR3 sequence reads: CASSVLTGGDGYTF. CDR3 sequence (DNA): TGTGCCAGCAGCGTCCTGACAGGGGGCGATGGCTACACCTTC. V and J are TRBV2 and TRBJ1-2; 10 nucleotides agree with TRBD1. J lost 6 bases, V lost 6 bases, and 7 bases had no gene match. This CDR3 comprises 14 residues. CDR1 and CDR2 (germline): SNHLY, FYNNEI.

The table lists this clonotype with many counts. V usage is TRBV7-8 and J usage is TRBJ2-1, with 7 bases matching TRBD2. Germline V gene lookup returns CDR1 SGHVS and CDR2 FQNEAQ. V gave up 6 bases and J gave up 4 bases; unmatched junction bases: 6. The CDR3 has 14 amino acids. The CDR3 coding sequence is TGTGCCAGCAGAAGAGGGGAGGGGTACAATGAGCAGTTCTTC. Protein product: CASRRGEGYNEQFF.

There are many counts of this clonotype. The chain has TRBV7-3 and TRBJ2-5; tentatively, D is TRBD1 or TRBD2 (5 bases each). This CDR3 comprises 14 residues. CDR1 SGHTA and CDR2 FQGTGA come from the germline V gene. V was pared by 0 bases and J by 4 bases, with 9 bases between. The CDR3 coding sequence is TGTGCCAGCAGCTTAACGGGACGTGGAGAGACCCAGTACTTC. It translates to CASSLTGRGETQYF.